This T cell receptor beta chain stems from a study of metastatic and nonmetastatic thyroid tumors. Study background: Repertoire comparison spanned blood and tumor or nodule tissue of malignant and benign thyroid patients.

CDR1 and CDR2 from the germline V gene are MNHEY and SMNVEV (reference sequence). With 3 bases removed from V and 4 bases from J, the gap between germline ends came to 11 bases. This CDR3 comprises 14 residues. Many counts were recorded for this clone. What it binds is unknown. Study-wide results and caveats: Malignant tumors reportedly showed significantly higher TCR beta diversity than benign nodules in both blood and tumor.

Original handling: The study took CDR3 differences across clinicopathological groups and made a distant-metastasis classifier for papillary thyroid cancer from them. With MiXCR, TCRdb reprocessed the PCR reads. None of the V and J calls come from the authors' own analysis; TCRdb made them. Here the sample spans about 22,000 clones, under 25% being singletons. Patients had received no treatment of any kind before thyroid surgery. The source is a male donor with papillary thyroid cancer or a benign thyroid nodule (not recorded which). Some clones in this sample may be carry-over from other donors' samples. The source material was blood. This sequence joins TRBV27 and TRBJ2-3; D gene unclear. The CDR3 is CASSFANIADTQYF. CDR3 DNA sequence: TGTGCCAGCAGTTTTGCCAACATTGCAGATACGCAGTATTTT.